This note documents a single T cell receptor (beta chain) sequence. The sample originates from a study of sequential checkpoint blockade in melanoma. About the research overall: Both treatment sequences were followed by maintenance nivolumab.

Clones were sequenced by immunoSEQ multiplex PCR, and TCRdb holds only the in-frame ones, with some missing. The data contain more than 10,000 clones, roughly four fifths of them singletons. Specified treatment: randomized to nivolumab then ipilimumab (arm A) or the reverse (arm B). DNA-damaging chemotherapy had not been given to any patient beforehand. Germline V gives CDR1 MGHRA, CDR2 YSYEKL. V lost 0 bases and J lost 4, with 9 bases in between. The CDR3 is made up of 14 amino acids. The J gene is TRBJ1-1, the V gene TRBV4-1; the D gene is possibly TRBD1 (5 bases). The clonotype comes from a human donor with melanoma. This material consisted of CD8+ T cells sorted from blood (inferred from file names), taken from a patient given nivolumab and ipilimumab in sequence. Written as DNA, the CDR3 is TGCGCCAGCAGCCAAGACAGGGTAGGCACTGAAGCTTTCTTT. Translation gives CASSQDRVGTEAFF.